This TCR beta chain is drawn from a study of blood T cell repertoires in COVID-19. About the study: Specimens from acute and convalescent COVID-19 originated in the United States, Italy and Spain. Sources were T cells, B-cell-depleted T cells, or PBMCs; the material itself was cDNA or gDNA.

This CDR3 contains 15 residues. Germline CDR1 is MGHRA and CDR2 is YSYEKL. V lost 6 bases to trimming and J lost 2 bases, with 14 bases between them. As handled by the study authors: From reference gene primer amplification, estimates of nucleated cell counts were derived. Assay: immunoSEQ multiplex PCR; the TCRdb copy retains only in-frame clones and omits some. That table is the source of V, J and clone size, and D and trimming were worked out from the DNA. The profile covers 250,000 to 300,000 clones, with over 80% appearing a single time and 3% to 4% taken by the ten largest. This chain connects TRBV4-1 to TRBJ1-5; no clear D. Sequencing was carried out using peripheral blood. The TCR comes from a woman between 35 and 50 years old with acute or convalescent COVID-19. DNA for the CDR3: TGCGCCAGCAGGATAATCCCCACTGGCAATCAGCCCCAGCATTTT. It translates to CASRIIPTGNQPQHF.